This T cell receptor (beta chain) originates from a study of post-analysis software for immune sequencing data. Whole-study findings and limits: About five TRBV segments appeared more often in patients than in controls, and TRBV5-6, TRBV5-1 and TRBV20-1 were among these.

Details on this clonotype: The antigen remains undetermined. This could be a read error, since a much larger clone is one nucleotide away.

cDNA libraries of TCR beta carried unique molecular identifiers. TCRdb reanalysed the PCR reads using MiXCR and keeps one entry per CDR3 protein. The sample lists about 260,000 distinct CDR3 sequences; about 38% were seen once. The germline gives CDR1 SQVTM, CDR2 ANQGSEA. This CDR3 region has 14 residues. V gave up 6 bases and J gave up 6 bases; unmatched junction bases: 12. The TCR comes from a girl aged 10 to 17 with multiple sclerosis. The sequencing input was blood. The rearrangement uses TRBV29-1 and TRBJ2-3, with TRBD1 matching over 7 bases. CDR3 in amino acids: CSVRWDRRVDTQYF. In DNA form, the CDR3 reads TGCAGCGTCCGCTGGGACAGACGGGTGGATACGCAGTATTTT.